This T cell receptor (beta chain) originates from a study of blood T cell repertoires in COVID-19. Seattle patients were enrolled during active infection and followed longitudinally. Authors' analysis steps: Estimation of nucleated cell counts relied on the amplification of reference gene primers. The data were produced by immunoSEQ multiplex PCR, yet TCRdb's version contains in-frame clones alone and is incomplete. That table gives V, J and clone size, and the DNA gave D and trimming. Of about 340,000 clones listed, about 90% are singletons. The origin of this receptor is a woman between 70 and 85 years old with COVID-19, enrolled during active disease. Sequencing was performed on peripheral blood.

The CDR3 DNA is TGCGCCAGCAGCTTGGGTCCACAGGAGAGCTCTGGGGCCAACGTCCTGACTTTC. Protein: CASSLGPQESSGANVLTF. The chain recombines TRBV5-1 with TRBJ2-6, with D perhaps TRBD1 (5 bases). V was clipped by 0 bases and J by 0 bases, with 13 bases between them. CDR3 length: 18 residues. Germline V lookup: CDR1 SGHRS, CDR2 YFSETQ.